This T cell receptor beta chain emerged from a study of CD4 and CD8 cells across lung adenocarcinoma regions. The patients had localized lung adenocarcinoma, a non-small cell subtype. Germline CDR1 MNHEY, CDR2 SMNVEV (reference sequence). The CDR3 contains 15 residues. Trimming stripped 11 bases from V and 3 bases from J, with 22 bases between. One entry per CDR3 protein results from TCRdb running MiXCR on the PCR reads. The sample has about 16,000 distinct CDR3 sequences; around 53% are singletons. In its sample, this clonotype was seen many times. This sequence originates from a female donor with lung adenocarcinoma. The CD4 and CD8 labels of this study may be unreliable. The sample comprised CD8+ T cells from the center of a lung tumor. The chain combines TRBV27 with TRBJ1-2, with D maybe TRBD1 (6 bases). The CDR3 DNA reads TGTGCCTCCGCCTGGGCGGGGGCGCTTGACTATGGCTACACCTTC. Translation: CASAWAGALDYGYTF.